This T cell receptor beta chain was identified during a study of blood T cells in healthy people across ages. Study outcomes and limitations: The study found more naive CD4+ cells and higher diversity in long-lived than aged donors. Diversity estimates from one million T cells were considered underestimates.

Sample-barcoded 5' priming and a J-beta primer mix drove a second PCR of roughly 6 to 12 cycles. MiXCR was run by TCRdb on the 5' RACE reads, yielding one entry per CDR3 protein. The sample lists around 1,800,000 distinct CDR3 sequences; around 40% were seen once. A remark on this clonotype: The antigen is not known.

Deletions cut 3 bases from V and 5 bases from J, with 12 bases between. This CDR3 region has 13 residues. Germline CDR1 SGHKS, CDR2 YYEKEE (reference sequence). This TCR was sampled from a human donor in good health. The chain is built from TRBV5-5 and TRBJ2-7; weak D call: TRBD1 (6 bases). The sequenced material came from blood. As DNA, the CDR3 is TGTGCCAGCAGCTACCACAGGGAGAACGAGCAGTACTTC. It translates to CASSYHRENEQYF.